Listed below are T cell receptor beta chains from one sample, sequenced in a study of metastatic and nonmetastatic thyroid tumors. TCRdb re-processed the PCR reads through MiXCR. The repertoire holds some 23,000 clones, about 13% seen once, with more than 15% in the top ten. Input material: blood. These receptor sequences come from a female donor with papillary thyroid cancer or a benign thyroid nodule (not recorded which). Some clones in this sample may be carry-over from other donors' samples. Each CDR3 is given with its conserved first and last residue. The D gene is left open where the match is weak. Size is stated for part of the rows, as once, few or many counts, or as a class when the clone is expanded.

>TRBV18|TRBJ2-7|many|.
TGTGCCAGCTCACCACTTGGGATAGTAGGCGAGCAGTACTTC
CASSPLGIVGEQYF
>TRBV6-2/TRBV6-3|TRBJ1-1|many|.
TGTGCCAGCAGTTTATGGGCAGCTAACACTGAAGCTTTCTTT
CASSLWAANTEAFF
>TRBV27|TRBJ2-7|many|.
TGTGCCAGCAGTAAATTGGGGGAGCAGTACTTC
CASSKLGEQYF
>TRBV7-3|TRBJ2-1|many|.
TGTGCCAGCAGGCCGGGACATCAAAGCTCCTACAATGAGCAGTTCTTC
CASRPGHQSSYNEQFF
>TRBV5-6|TRBJ1-5|many|.
TGTGCCAGCAGCTTGGGACAGAGCAATCAGCCCCAGCATTTT
CASSLGQSNQPQHF
>TRBV6-2/TRBV6-3|TRBJ1-5|many|TRBD1
TGTGCCAGCAGAGACAGGGAGAATCAGCCCCAGCATTTT
CASRDRENQPQHF
>TRBV4-1|TRBJ2-6|many|.
TGCGCCAGCAGCCAAGATAGGTGGCTGGGGCTATCCTTTGTTGTTCTGACTTTC
CASSQDRWLGLSFVVLTF
>TRBV20-1|TRBJ2-2|many|.
TGCAGTGCTAGAAAAGAAAACACCGGGGAGCTGTTTTTT
CSARKENTGELFF
>TRBV29-1|TRBJ2-3|many|.
TGCAGCGTTGACGGCCCGACTAGCACAGATACGCAGTATTTT
CSVDGPTSTDTQYF
>TRBV20-1|TRBJ1-5|.|.
TGCAGTGCTAGCGGGGCAGGCCCCTATCAGCCCCAGCATTTT
CSASGAGPYQPQHF
>TRBV6-1|TRBJ1-5|many|.
TGTGCCAGCAAAGCCCTGGCTGGCAATCAGCCCCAGCATTTT
CASKALAGNQPQHF
>TRBV6-1|TRBJ2-7|few|.
TGTGCCAGCAGAGGACTTGCCTACGAGCAGTACTTC
CASRGLAYEQYF
>TRBV19|TRBJ1-2|many|.
TGTGCCAGTAGTATAGACGGGAGTGGCTACACCTTC
CASSIDGSGYTF
>TRBV11-2|TRBJ2-5|many|.
TGTGCCAGCAGCTTAAGCAGACAAGAGACCCAGTACTTC
CASSLSRQETQYF